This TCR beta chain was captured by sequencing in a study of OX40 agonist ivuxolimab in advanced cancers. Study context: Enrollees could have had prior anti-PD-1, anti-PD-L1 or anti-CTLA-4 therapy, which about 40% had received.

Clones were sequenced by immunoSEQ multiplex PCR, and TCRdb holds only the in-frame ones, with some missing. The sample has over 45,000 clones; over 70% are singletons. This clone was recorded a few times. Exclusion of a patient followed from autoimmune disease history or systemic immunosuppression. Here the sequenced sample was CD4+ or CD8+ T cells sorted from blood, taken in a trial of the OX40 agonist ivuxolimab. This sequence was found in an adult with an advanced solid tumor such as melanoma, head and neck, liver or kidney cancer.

For the CDR3, the DNA is TGTGCCAGCAGGCTTCGGGGGGCTAACACCGGGGAGCTGTTTTTT. Protein: CASRLRGANTGELFF. The chain has TRBV5-6 and TRBJ2-2; weak D call: TRBD2 (7 bases). Trimming took off 5 bases at V and 2 bases at J, with 13 bases between the two ends. From germline, CDR1 is SGHDT and CDR2 YYEEEE. The CDR3 contains 15 residues.